This T cell receptor (beta chain) appears in the sequencing data of a study of T cells in narcolepsy. The protocol was immunoSEQ multiplex PCR, while the TCRdb copy is restricted to in-frame clones and leaves out a portion. The sample lists just under 35,000 clones, 80% occurring once. Sequences were obtained from memory (CD45RA-) CD4+ T cells from blood. This receptor was obtained from a human donor in good health.

CDR3 sequence (DNA): TGTGCCAGTAGTAGGGGACTAGCGGGGGGGCAAGAGACCCAGTACTTC. Translation gives CASSRGLAGGQETQYF. V usage is TRBV19 and J usage is TRBJ2-5; 16 bases match TRBD2. This CDR3 is 16 amino acids long. The V gene's germline CDR1 is LNHDA and CDR2 SQIVND (reference sequence). V was clipped by 4 bases and J by 2 bases; unmatched bases: 1.